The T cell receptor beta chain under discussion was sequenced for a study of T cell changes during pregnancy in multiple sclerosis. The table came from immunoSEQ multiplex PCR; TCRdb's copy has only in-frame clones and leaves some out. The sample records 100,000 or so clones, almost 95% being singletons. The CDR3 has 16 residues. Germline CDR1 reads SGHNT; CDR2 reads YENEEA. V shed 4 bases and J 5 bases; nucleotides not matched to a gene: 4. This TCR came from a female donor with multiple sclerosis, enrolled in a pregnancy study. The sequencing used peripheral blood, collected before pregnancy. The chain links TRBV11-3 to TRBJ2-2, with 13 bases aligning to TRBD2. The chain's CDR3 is CASSSRTSGSTGELFF. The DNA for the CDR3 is TGTGCCAGCAGCTCACGGACTAGCGGGAGTACCGGGGAGCTGTTTTTT.